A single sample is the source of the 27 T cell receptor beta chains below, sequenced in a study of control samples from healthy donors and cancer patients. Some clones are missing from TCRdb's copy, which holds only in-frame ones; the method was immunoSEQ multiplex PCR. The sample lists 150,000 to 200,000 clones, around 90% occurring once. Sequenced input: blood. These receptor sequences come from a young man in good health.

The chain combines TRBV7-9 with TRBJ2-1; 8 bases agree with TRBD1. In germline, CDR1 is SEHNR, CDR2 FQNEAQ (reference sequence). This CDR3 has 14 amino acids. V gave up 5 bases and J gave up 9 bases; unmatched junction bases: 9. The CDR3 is CASSPGQGAAEQFF. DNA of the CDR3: TGTGCCAGCAGCCCGGGGCAGGGGGCAGCTGAGCAGTTCTTC.

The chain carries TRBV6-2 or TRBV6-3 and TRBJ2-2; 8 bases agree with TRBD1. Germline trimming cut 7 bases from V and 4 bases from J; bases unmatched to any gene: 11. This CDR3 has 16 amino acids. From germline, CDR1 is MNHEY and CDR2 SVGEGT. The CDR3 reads CASTPDRERITGELFF. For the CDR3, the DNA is TGTGCCAGCACCCCGGACAGGGAGCGGATCACCGGGGAGCTGTTTTTT.

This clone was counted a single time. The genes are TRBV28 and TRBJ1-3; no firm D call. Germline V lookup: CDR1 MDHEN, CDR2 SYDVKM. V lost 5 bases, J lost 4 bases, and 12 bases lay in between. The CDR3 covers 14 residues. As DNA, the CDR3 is TGTGCCAGCAGTCCCCCTATTCAGGGAAACACCATATATTTT. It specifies CASSPPIQGNTIYF.

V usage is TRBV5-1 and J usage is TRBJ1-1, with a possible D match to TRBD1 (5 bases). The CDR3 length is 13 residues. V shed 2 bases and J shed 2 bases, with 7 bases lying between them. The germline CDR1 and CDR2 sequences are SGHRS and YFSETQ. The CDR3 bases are TGCGCCAGCAGCTTCGACAGAAACACTGAAGCTTTCTTT. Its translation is CASSFDRNTEAFF.

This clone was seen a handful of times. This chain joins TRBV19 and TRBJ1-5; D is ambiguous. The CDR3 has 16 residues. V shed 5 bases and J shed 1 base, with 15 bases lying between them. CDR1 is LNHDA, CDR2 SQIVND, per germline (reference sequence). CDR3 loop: CASSLPGRVSNQPQHF. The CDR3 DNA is TGTGCCAGTAGTCTCCCTGGAAGGGTAAGCAATCAGCCCCAGCATTTT.

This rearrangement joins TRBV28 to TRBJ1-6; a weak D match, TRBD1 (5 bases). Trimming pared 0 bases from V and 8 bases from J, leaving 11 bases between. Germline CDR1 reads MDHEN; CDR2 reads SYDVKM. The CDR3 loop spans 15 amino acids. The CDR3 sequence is CASSLWGRGDSPLHF. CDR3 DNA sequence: TGTGCCAGCAGTTTATGGGGGCGAGGGGATTCACCCCTCCACTTT.

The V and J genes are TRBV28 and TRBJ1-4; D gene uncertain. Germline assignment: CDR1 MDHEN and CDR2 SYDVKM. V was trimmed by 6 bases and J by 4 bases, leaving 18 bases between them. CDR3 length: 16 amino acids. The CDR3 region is CASSLPVGGVNEKLFF. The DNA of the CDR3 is TGTGCCAGCAGCCTCCCGGTGGGAGGTGTTAATGAAAAACTGTTTTTT. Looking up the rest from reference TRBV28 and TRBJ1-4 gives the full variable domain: DVKVTQSSRYLVKRTGEKVFLECVQDMDHENMFWYRQDPGLGLRLIYFSYDVKMKEKGDIPEGYSVSREKKERFSLILESASTNQTSMYLCASSLPVGGVNEKLFFGSGTQLSVL.

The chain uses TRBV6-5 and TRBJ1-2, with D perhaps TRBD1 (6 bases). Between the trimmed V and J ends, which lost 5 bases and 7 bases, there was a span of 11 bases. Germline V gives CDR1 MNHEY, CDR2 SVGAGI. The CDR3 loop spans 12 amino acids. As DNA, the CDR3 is TGTGCCAGCAGTACAACAGGGATTGGCTACACCTTC. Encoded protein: CASSTTGIGYTF.

CDR3 nucleotide sequence: TGTGCCAGCAGTTTAGTCGCAGGCGCCTACGAGCAGTACTTC. The encoded protein is CASSLVAGAYEQYF. V gene TRBV27 combines with J gene TRBJ2-7, with D unclear. Germline loops: CDR1 MNHEY, CDR2 SMNVEV (reference sequence). V dropped 2 bases and J dropped 2 bases, with 10 bases sitting between them. This CDR3 spans 14 amino acids.

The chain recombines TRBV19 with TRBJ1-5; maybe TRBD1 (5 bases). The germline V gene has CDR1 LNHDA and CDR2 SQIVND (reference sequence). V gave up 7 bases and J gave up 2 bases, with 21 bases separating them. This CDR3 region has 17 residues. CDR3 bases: TGTGCCAGTATTAGGACATCGGGGATAAGGGGCAATCAGCCCCAGCATTTT. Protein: CASIRTSGIRGNQPQHF.

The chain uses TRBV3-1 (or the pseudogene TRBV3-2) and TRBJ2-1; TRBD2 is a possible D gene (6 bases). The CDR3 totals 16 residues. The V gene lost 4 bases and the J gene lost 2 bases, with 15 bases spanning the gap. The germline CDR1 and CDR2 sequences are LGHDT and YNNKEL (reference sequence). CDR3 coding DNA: TGTGCCAGCAGCCCCCCCGGCGGACTACCCTACAATGAGCAGTTCTTC. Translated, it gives CASSPPGGLPYNEQFF.

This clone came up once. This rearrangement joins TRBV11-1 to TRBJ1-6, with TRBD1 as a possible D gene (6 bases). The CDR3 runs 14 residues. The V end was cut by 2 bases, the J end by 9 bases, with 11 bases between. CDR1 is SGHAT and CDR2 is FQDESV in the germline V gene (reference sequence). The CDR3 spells CASSLRTDLSPLHF. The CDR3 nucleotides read TGTGCCAGCAGCTTAAGGACAGACCTTTCACCCCTCCACTTT.

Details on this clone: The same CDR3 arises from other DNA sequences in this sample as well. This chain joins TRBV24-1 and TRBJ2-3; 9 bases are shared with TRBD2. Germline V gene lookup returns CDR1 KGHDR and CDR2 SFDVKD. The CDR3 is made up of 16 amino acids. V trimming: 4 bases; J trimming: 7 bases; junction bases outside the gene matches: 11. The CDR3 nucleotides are TGTGCCACCAGTGAACCAACTAGCGGGCGAGAAAATACGCAGTATTTT. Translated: CATSEPTSGRENTQYF.

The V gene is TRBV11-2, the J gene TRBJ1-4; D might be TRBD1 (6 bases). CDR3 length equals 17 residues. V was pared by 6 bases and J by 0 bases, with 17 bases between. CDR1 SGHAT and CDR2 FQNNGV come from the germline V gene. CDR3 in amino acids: CASRLGQSMATNEKLFF. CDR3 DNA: TGTGCCAGCAGACTTGGACAGTCGATGGCAACTAATGAAAAACTGTTTTTT. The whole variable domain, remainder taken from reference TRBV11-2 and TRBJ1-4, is EAGVAQSPRYKIIEKRQSVAFWCNPISGHATLYWYQQILGQGPKLLIQFQNNGVVDDSQLPKDRFSAERLKGVDSTLKIQPAKLEDSAVYLCASRLGQSMATNEKLFFGSGTQLSVL.

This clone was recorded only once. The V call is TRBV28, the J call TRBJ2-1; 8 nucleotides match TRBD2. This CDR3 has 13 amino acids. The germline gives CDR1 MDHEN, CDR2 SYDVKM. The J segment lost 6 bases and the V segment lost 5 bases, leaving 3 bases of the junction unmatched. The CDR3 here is CASSPGTSNEQFF. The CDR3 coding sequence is TGTGCCAGCAGTCCCGGGACTAGCAATGAGCAGTTCTTC. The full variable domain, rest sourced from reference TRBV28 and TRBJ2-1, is DVKVTQSSRYLVKRTGEKVFLECVQDMDHENMFWYRQDPGLGLRLIYFSYDVKMKEKGDIPEGYSVSREKKERFSLILESASTNQTSMYLCASSPGTSNEQFFGPGTRLTVL.

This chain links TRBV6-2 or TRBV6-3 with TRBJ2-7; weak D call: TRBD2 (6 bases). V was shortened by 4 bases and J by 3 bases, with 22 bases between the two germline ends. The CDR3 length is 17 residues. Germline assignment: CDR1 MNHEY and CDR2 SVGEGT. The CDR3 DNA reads TGTGCCAGCAGTTCCAGGCCGACCTGGGGGGAAGGCTACGAGCAGTACTTC. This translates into CASSSRPTWGEGYEQYF.

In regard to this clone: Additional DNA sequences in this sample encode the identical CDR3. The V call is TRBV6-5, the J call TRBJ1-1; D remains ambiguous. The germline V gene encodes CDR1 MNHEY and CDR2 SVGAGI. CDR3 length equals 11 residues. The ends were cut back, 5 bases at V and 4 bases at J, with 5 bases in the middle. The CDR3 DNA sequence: TGTGCCAGCAGTCGAGGCACTGAAGCTTTCTTT. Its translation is CASSRGTEAFF.

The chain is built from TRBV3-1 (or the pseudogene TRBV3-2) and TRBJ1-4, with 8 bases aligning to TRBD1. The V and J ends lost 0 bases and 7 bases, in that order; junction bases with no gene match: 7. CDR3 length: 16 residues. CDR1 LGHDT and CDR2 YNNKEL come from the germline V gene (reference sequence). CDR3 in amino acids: CASSQDMAGGGEKLFF. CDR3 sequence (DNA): TGTGCCAGCAGCCAAGATATGGCAGGGGGCGGTGAAAAACTGTTTTTT.

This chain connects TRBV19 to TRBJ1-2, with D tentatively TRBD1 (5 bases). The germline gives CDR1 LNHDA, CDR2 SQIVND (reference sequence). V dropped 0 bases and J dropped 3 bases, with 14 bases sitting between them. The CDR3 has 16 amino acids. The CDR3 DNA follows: TGTGCCAGTAGTATAGATCTGTTGGCGGGGCACTATGGCTACACCTTC. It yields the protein CASSIDLLAGHYGYTF.

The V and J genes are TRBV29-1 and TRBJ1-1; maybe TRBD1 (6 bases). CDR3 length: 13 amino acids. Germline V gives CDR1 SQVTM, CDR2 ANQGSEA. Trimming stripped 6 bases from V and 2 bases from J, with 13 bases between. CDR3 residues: CSVQGYGNTEAFF. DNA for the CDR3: TGCAGCGTCCAGGGGTACGGAAACACTGAAGCTTTCTTT.

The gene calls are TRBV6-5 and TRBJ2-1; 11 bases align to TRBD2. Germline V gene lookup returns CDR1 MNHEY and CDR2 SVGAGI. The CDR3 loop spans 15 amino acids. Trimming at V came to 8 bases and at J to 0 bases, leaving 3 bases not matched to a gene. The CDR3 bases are TGTGCCAGCCTAGCGGGGGGTACCTCCTACAATGAGCAGTTCTTC. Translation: CASLAGGTSYNEQFF.

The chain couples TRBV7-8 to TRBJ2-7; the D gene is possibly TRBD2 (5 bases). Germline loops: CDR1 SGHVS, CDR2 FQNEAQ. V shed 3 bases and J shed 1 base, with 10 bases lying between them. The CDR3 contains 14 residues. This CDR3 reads CASSLRETSYEQYF. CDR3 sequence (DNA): TGTGCCAGCAGCTTGAGGGAGACGTCCTACGAGCAGTACTTC.

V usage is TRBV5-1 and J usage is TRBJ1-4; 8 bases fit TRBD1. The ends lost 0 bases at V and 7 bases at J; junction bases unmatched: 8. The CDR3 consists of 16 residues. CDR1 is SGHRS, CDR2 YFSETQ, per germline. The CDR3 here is CASSLGTQGGSEKLFF. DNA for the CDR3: TGCGCCAGCAGCTTGGGGACACAGGGGGGGAGTGAAAAACTGTTTTTT.

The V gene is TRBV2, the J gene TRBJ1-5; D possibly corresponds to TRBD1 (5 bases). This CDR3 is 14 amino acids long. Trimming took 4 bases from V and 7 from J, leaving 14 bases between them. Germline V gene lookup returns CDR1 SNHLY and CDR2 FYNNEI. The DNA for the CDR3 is TGTGCCAGCAGTGCCGCGGGGGTTTGGCAGCCCCAGCATTTT. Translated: CASSAAGVWQPQHF.

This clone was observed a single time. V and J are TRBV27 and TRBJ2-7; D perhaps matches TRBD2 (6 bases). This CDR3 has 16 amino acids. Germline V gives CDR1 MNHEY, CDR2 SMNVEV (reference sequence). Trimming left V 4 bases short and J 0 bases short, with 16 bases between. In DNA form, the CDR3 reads TGTGCCAGCAGTTCCTACTCGGAGACTAGCTCCTACGAGCAGTACTTC. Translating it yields CASSSYSETSSYEQYF.

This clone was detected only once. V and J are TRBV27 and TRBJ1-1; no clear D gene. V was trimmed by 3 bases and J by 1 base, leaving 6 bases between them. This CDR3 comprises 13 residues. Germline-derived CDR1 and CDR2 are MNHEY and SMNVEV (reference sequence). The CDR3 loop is CASSFRKNTEAFF. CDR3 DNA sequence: TGTGCCAGCAGTTTTCGGAAGAACACTGAAGCTTTCTTT.

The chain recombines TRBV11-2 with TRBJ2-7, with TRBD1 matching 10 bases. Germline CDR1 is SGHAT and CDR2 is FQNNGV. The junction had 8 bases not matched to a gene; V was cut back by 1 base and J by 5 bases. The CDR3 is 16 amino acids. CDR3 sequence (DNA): TGTGCCAGCAGCTTAGGTGGGACAGGGGTTCACCACGAGCAGTACTTC. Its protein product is CASSLGGTGVHHEQYF.